This is a list of T cell receptor beta chains from one sample in a study of brain T cells in children with intractable seizures. Clones were read by immunoSEQ multiplex PCR, and TCRdb kept only the in-frame ones, dropping some. The sample lists around 340,000 clones, more than 85% seen once, with 4.5% to 7% in the top ten. The source material was peripheral blood, sampled around 5 months after surgery. The receptors here all came from a boy younger than two with tuberous sclerosis and intractable seizures. The CDR3 runs from the conserved cysteine through the conserved F or W. D genes are given only for firm matches.

CDR3 length	D gene	J gene	V gene	CDR3 DNA	CDR3 protein
15	-	TRBJ1-2	TRBV6-1	TGTGCCAGCAGTGAAGGTAGGACAGCGGCGTATGGCTACACCTTC	CASSEGRTAAYGYTF
17	TRBD2	TRBJ2-1	TRBV4-1	TGCGCCAGCAGCCGGACTAGCGGGAGGAGCTCCTACAATGAGCAGTTCTTC	CASSRTSGRSSYNEQFF
13	TRBD1	TRBJ2-2	TRBV11-3	TGTGCCAGCAGCCCAGGGGGCACCGGGGAGCTGTTTTTT	CASSPGGTGELFF
12	-	TRBJ2-7	TRBV13	TGTGCCAGCAGCTTTAAGTCCTACGAGCAGTACTTC	CASSFKSYEQYF
16	TRBD2	TRBJ2-1	TRBV4-2	TGTGCCAGCAGCCGTGGGACTAGCGGGAGTCTCGATGAGCAGTTCTTC	CASSRGTSGSLDEQFF
18	-	TRBJ1-6	TRBV2	TGTGCCAGCAGCCAGTTGGGAGGAGAAAGCTCCTATAATTCACCCCTCCACTTT	CASSQLGGESSYNSPLHF
13	-	TRBJ2-7	TRBV20-1	TGCAGTGCTAGTTCGCCTAGTAGCAACGAGCAGTACTTC	CSASSPSSNEQYF
14	-	TRBJ2-1	TRBV19	TGTGCCAGTAGTATTGAGTCCCCTGGCAATGAGCAGTTCTTC	CASSIESPGNEQFF
14	-	TRBJ1-1	TRBV6-1	TGTGCCAGCAGTGAGGGCAGGGTAAATACTGAAGCTTTCTTT	CASSEGRVNTEAFF
16	TRBD1	TRBJ2-2	TRBV9	TGTGCCAGCAGCGTAGTAGGACAGGGGGCGCCCGGGGAGCTGTTTTTT	CASSVVGQGAPGELFF
14	-	TRBJ2-2	TRBV13	TGTGCCAGCAGTGGGACGGCGAACACCGGGGAGCTGTTTTTT	CASSGTANTGELFF
17	TRBD1	TRBJ1-2	TRBV6-1	TGTGCCAGCAGTGAAGAAGTGATCGGACAGGGTTTCTATGGCTACACCTTC	CASSEEVIGQGFYGYTF
18	-	TRBJ1-2	TRBV15	TGTGCCACCAGCTCACAAGGAATAAGCGGACTGTCTAACTATGGCTACACCTTC	CATSSQGISGLSNYGYTF
15	-	TRBJ2-7	TRBV4-2	TGTGCCAGCAGCCAAAGAGAGGGGGGTAACTACGAGCAGTACTTC	CASSQREGGNYEQYF
11	TRBD2	TRBJ2-3	TRBV20-1	TGCAGCGCGGGGACTAGCGGTACGCAGTATTTT	CSAGTSGTQYF
14	TRBD1	TRBJ1-6	TRBV7-6	TGTGCCAGCAGCTTAGCGGACAGGGGTTCACCCCTCCACTTT	CASSLADRGSPLHF